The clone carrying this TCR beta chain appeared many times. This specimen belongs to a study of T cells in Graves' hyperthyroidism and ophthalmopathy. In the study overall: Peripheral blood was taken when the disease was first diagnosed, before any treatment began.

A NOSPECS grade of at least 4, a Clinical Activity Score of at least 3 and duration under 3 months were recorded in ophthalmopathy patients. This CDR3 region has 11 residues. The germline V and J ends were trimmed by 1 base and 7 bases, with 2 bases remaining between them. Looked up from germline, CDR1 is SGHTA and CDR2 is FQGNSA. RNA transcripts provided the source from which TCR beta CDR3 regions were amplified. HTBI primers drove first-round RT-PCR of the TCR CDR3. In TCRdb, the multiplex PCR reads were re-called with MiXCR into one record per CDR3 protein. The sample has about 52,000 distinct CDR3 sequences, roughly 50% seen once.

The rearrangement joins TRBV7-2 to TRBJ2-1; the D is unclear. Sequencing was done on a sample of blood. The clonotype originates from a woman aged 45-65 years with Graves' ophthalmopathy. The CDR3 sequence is CASSLENEQFF. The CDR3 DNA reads TGTGCCAGCAGCTTAGAGAATGAGCAGTTCTTC.